Below, 7 T cell receptor beta chains from the same sample are listed, as sequenced in a study of T cells in Graves' hyperthyroidism and ophthalmopathy. Using RNA transcripts as the source, TCR beta CDR3 regions were amplified. Primed by the HTBI set, a first-round RT-PCR was run on the TCR CDR3. MiXCR, applied by TCRdb to the multiplex PCR reads, yields one record per CDR3 protein. The table lists around 370,000 distinct CDR3 sequences, less than 20% of them singletons. Source material: blood. Source of these receptors: a man aged 18 to 35 with Graves' ophthalmopathy.

The V call is TRBV24-1, the J call TRBJ1-4, with D maybe TRBD1 (6 bases). Germline values: CDR1 KGHDR, CDR2 SFDVKD. This CDR3 has 15 amino acids. Trimming removed 4 bases at V and 5 bases at J, with 13 bases between. The CDR3 DNA follows: TGTGCCACCAGTGAAATCGGGGGCGCAAATGAAAAACTGTTTTTT. Translation gives CATSEIGGANEKLFF.

This clonotype was observed a few times. J is TRBJ1-1 and V is TRBV9; D unclear. The CDR3 consists of 15 residues. Germline V CDR1 and CDR2: SGDLS, YYNGEE. The V end lost 2 bases, the J end lost 1 base, and 12 bases lay between the germline ends. The CDR3 spells CASSVFQDQNTEAFF. CDR3 DNA: TGTGCCAGCAGCGTCTTCCAGGACCAGAACACTGAAGCTTTCTTT.

This clonotype was detected only once. This chain joins TRBV15 and TRBJ2-5; D is unresolved. CDR1 is LNHNV and CDR2 is YYDKDF in the germline V gene (reference sequence). The germline V and J ends were trimmed by 4 bases and 1 base, with 10 bases remaining between them. This CDR3 has 14 amino acids. The CDR3: CATSKELIQETQYF. The CDR3 nucleotides read TGTGCCACCAGCAAAGAACTCATCCAAGAGACCCAGTACTTC.

J is TRBJ2-3 and V is TRBV20-1; TRBD2 matches 8 bases. CDR1 and CDR2 from the germline V gene are DFQATT and SNEGSKA (reference sequence). The V gene end was trimmed by 0 bases and the J gene end by 0 bases; junction bases not matched to a gene: 8. CDR3 length: 17 amino acids. The CDR3 sequence: CSARDLRGGYSTDTQYF. CDR3 DNA sequence: TGCAGTGCTAGAGATTTACGGGGGGGCTACAGCACAGATACGCAGTATTTT.

In its sample, this clonotype was seen many times. V and J are TRBV12-3 or TRBV12-4 and TRBJ2-7; D unclear. Trimming removed 6 bases from V and 2 bases from J, with 14 bases in between. The CDR3 runs to 14 residues. The CDR3 sequence: CASRHPQETYEQYF. CDR3 in DNA: TGTGCCAGCAGGCATCCCCAGGAAACCTACGAGCAGTACTTC.

In its sample, this clonotype was seen a few times. This chain uses TRBV6-1 with TRBJ1-2; D may be TRBD1 (6 bases). Germline assignment: CDR1 MNHNS and CDR2 SASEGT. The ends were cut back, 8 bases at V and 7 bases at J, with 11 bases in the middle. The CDR3 is made up of 11 amino acids. CDR3 in amino acids: CASLSDSGYTF. CDR3 in DNA: TGTGCCAGCCTGTCGGACAGTGGCTACACCTTC.

This clonotype was detected ten times or more. The gene calls are TRBV24-1 and TRBJ2-7, with D perhaps TRBD1 (6 bases). The CDR3 is made up of 18 amino acids. Looked up from germline, CDR1 is KGHDR and CDR2 is SFDVKD. The ends were cut back, 2 bases at V and 1 base at J, with 20 bases in the middle. For the CDR3, the DNA is TGTGCCACCAGTGATTCGGCCTCAGAACAGGGATCTTCCTACGAGCAGTACTTC. Its protein is CATSDSASEQGSSYEQYF.